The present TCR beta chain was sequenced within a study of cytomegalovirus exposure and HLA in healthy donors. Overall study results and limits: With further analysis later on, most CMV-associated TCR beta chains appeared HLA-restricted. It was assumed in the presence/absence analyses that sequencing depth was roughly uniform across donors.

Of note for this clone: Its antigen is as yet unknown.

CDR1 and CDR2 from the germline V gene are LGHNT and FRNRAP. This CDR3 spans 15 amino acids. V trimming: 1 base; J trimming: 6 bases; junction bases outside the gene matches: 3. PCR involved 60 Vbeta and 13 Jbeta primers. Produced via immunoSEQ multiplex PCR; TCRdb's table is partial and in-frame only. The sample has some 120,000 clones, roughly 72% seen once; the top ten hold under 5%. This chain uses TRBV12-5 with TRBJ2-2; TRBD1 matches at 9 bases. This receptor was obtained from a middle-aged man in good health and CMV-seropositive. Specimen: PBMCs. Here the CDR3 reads CASGLGQGGSGELFF. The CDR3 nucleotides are TGTGCTAGTGGTTTGGGACAGGGGGGCTCCGGGGAGCTGTTTTTT.